The rows below give T cell receptor beta chains drawn from one sample of a study of Graves' ophthalmopathy and Graves' hyperthyroidism. TCRdb itself ran the multiplex PCR reads through MiXCR, one entry per CDR3 protein. The repertoire holds approximately 480,000 distinct CDR3 sequences, with about 15% as singletons. Specimen: blood. The receptors come from a woman aged 30 to 39 with Graves' ophthalmopathy. Both conserved end residues are part of each CDR3. The order of the fields is J gene, V gene, D gene, CDR3 length, clone size, CDR3 DNA, CDR3 protein. D genes are given only for firm matches. Not all rows give a size; the values are once, few, many and, for expanded clones, a class.

J gene: TRBJ2-7
V gene: TRBV5-1
D gene: -
CDR3 length: 17
clone size: -
CDR3 DNA: TGCGCCAGCAGCTTGGTGGCGGGCGGGGTAAGCTCCTACGAGCAGTACTTC
CDR3 protein: CASSLVAGGVSSYEQYF

J gene: TRBJ2-2
V gene: TRBV27
D gene: -
CDR3 length: 16
clone size: many
CDR3 DNA: TGTGCCAGCAGTTTTTATGTCGCTTTGGACACCGGGGAGCTGTTTTTT
CDR3 protein: CASSFYVALDTGELFF

J gene: TRBJ2-2
V gene: TRBV24-1
D gene: -
CDR3 length: 18
clone size: few
CDR3 DNA: TGTGCCACCAGTGATTTGAGGTTGTTGGCATTCAACACCGGGGAGCTGTTTTTT
CDR3 protein: CATSDLRLLAFNTGELFF

J gene: TRBJ1-1
V gene: TRBV10-3
D gene: -
CDR3 length: 14
clone size: many
CDR3 DNA: TGTGCCATCAGGGGGGGGGCTTTGAACACTGAAGCTTTCTTT
CDR3 protein: CAIRGGALNTEAFF

J gene: TRBJ1-5
V gene: TRBV20-1
D gene: -
CDR3 length: 13
clone size: many
CDR3 DNA: TGCAGTGCTAGAGGACCTAACAATCAGCCCCAGCATTTT
CDR3 protein: CSARGPNNQPQHF

J gene: TRBJ2-7
V gene: TRBV12-3/TRBV12-4
D gene: -
CDR3 length: 13
clone size: many
CDR3 DNA: TGTGCCAGCAGTCCGGACGGTTCCTACGAGCAGTACTTC
CDR3 protein: CASSPDGSYEQYF

J gene: TRBJ2-7
V gene: TRBV3-1
D gene: -
CDR3 length: 13
clone size: many
CDR3 DNA: TGTGCCAGCAGCCAAGTCCCTGGATACGAGCAGTACTTC
CDR3 protein: CASSQVPGYEQYF

J gene: TRBJ1-1
V gene: TRBV6-5
D gene: -
CDR3 length: 14
clone size: many
CDR3 DNA: TGTGCCAGCAGTTACTCGGGGGGACCTGCTGAAGCTTTCTTT
CDR3 protein: CASSYSGGPAEAFF

J gene: TRBJ1-1
V gene: TRBV6-5
D gene: -
CDR3 length: 13
clone size: many
CDR3 DNA: TGTGCCAGCAGTTCTGGGAGGAACACTGAAGCTTTCTTT
CDR3 protein: CASSSGRNTEAFF

J gene: TRBJ1-5
V gene: TRBV11-2
D gene: -
CDR3 length: 15
clone size: many
CDR3 DNA: TGTGCCAGCAGCTTAGACGGGGGGCTTGGGCAGCCCCAGCATTTT
CDR3 protein: CASSLDGGLGQPQHF

J gene: TRBJ1-1
V gene: TRBV12-3/TRBV12-4
D gene: TRBD1
CDR3 length: 14
clone size: many
CDR3 DNA: TGTGCCAGCAGTTTAGAGACAGGGGCCACTGAAGCTTTCTTT
CDR3 protein: CASSLETGATEAFF

J gene: TRBJ1-6
V gene: TRBV2
D gene: -
CDR3 length: 14
clone size: -
CDR3 DNA: TGTGCCAGCACCACAGGGTCTCTGGGTTCACCCCTCCACTTT
CDR3 protein: CASTTGSLGSPLHF

J gene: TRBJ1-5
V gene: TRBV19
D gene: -
CDR3 length: 15
clone size: many
CDR3 DNA: TGTGCCAGTAGTATGGGGATGTATAGCAATCAGCCCCAGCATTTT
CDR3 protein: CASSMGMYSNQPQHF

J gene: TRBJ1-6
V gene: TRBV27
D gene: -
CDR3 length: 15
clone size: many
CDR3 DNA: TGTGCCAGCACCGCTATAGCCCTCTATAATTCACCCCTCCACTTT
CDR3 protein: CASTAIALYNSPLHF

J gene: TRBJ1-5
V gene: TRBV12-3/TRBV12-4
D gene: -
CDR3 length: 12
clone size: many
CDR3 DNA: TGTGCCAGCAGTTCGGCCAATCAGCCCCAGCATTTT
CDR3 protein: CASSSANQPQHF

J gene: TRBJ1-6
V gene: TRBV6-5
D gene: -
CDR3 length: 13
clone size: -
CDR3 DNA: TGTGCCAGCAGCCCTCTGAGAAATTCACCCCTCCACTTT
CDR3 protein: CASSPLRNSPLHF

J gene: TRBJ2-7
V gene: TRBV12-3/TRBV12-4
D gene: -
CDR3 length: 14
clone size: many
CDR3 DNA: TGTGCCAGCACCGAGGGACGGACCCCCCACGAGCAGTACTTC
CDR3 protein: CASTEGRTPHEQYF

J gene: TRBJ2-7
V gene: TRBV6-2/TRBV6-3
D gene: TRBD1
CDR3 length: 15
clone size: -
CDR3 DNA: TGTGCCAGCAGTTACCCACCGGTACAGGGGTACGATCAGTACTTC
CDR3 protein: CASSYPPVQGYDQYF

J gene: TRBJ2-2
V gene: TRBV11-1
D gene: -
CDR3 length: 14
clone size: many
CDR3 DNA: TGTGCCAGCAGCTTATTTGGTAGTGCCGGGGAGCTGTTTTTT
CDR3 protein: CASSLFGSAGELFF

J gene: TRBJ1-1
V gene: TRBV3-1
D gene: TRBD1
CDR3 length: 13
clone size: many
CDR3 DNA: TGTGCCAGCAGCCAAGGGACAGGGGGGAGCGCTTTCTTT
CDR3 protein: CASSQGTGGSAFF

J gene: TRBJ2-7
V gene: TRBV6-5
D gene: -
CDR3 length: 13
clone size: -
CDR3 DNA: TGTGCCAACCGTTACAGGGATTGCTACGAGCAGTACTTC
CDR3 protein: CANRYRDCYEQYF

J gene: TRBJ1-2
V gene: TRBV4-1
D gene: -
CDR3 length: 13
clone size: many
CDR3 DNA: TGCGCCAGCAGCCAACCTCCAACAGTGAGCTACACCTTC
CDR3 protein: CASSQPPTVSYTF

J gene: TRBJ2-6
V gene: TRBV24-1
D gene: TRBD1
CDR3 length: 18
clone size: many
CDR3 DNA: TGTGCCACCAGTGATTCCGGGACAGGACTCCTCGGGGCCAACGTCCTGACTTTC
CDR3 protein: CATSDSGTGLLGANVLTF

J gene: TRBJ1-6
V gene: TRBV3-1
D gene: -
CDR3 length: 13
clone size: few
CDR3 DNA: TGTGCCAGCAGCCATGGACGGAATTCACCCCTCCACTTT
CDR3 protein: CASSHGRNSPLHF

J gene: TRBJ1-5
V gene: TRBV20-1
D gene: -
CDR3 length: 14
clone size: many
CDR3 DNA: TGCAGTGCTAGCCGGCAGAGGCGCAATCAGCCCCAGCATTTT
CDR3 protein: CSASRQRRNQPQHF

J gene: TRBJ2-7
V gene: TRBV12-3/TRBV12-4
D gene: -
CDR3 length: 12
clone size: many
CDR3 DNA: TGTGCCAGCAGTTTAGCCTCATACGAGCAGTACTTC
CDR3 protein: CASSLASYEQYF

J gene: TRBJ2-5
V gene: TRBV11-2
D gene: -
CDR3 length: 15
clone size: many
CDR3 DNA: TGTGCCAGCAGCTTAGTCTGGGGAACCCAAGAGACCCAGTACTTC
CDR3 protein: CASSLVWGTQETQYF

J gene: TRBJ2-4
V gene: TRBV19
D gene: TRBD1
CDR3 length: 19
clone size: few
CDR3 DNA: TGTGCCAGTAGTATAGAGTGGACAGGGAGCTCATCGGCCAAAAACATTCAGTACTTC
CDR3 protein: CASSIEWTGSSSAKNIQYF

J gene: TRBJ1-2
V gene: TRBV7-9
D gene: -
CDR3 length: 15
clone size: many
CDR3 DNA: TGTGCCAGCAGCTATGACGACGGATCCTCCTATGGCTACACCTTC
CDR3 protein: CASSYDDGSSYGYTF

J gene: TRBJ2-2
V gene: TRBV4-1
D gene: -
CDR3 length: 15
clone size: many
CDR3 DNA: TGCGCCAGCAGCCAACGAAAATCGGACACCGGGGAGCTGTTTTTT
CDR3 protein: CASSQRKSDTGELFF

J gene: TRBJ1-2
V gene: TRBV5-1
D gene: TRBD1
CDR3 length: 15
clone size: many
CDR3 DNA: TGCGCCAGCCGTACCGACAGGGAAGCAGGCTATGGCTACACCTTC
CDR3 protein: CASRTDREAGYGYTF

J gene: TRBJ1-6
V gene: TRBV12-3/TRBV12-4
D gene: -
CDR3 length: 12
clone size: many
CDR3 DNA: TGTGCCAGCAGTTTAAGGGATTCACCCCTCCACTTT
CDR3 protein: CASSLRDSPLHF

J gene: TRBJ2-5
V gene: TRBV7-9
D gene: TRBD2
CDR3 length: 16
clone size: many
CDR3 DNA: TGTGCCAGCAGCTTATCCAGCGGGGGGACGGGGGAGACCCAGTACTTC
CDR3 protein: CASSLSSGGTGETQYF

J gene: TRBJ1-6
V gene: TRBV2
D gene: TRBD1
CDR3 length: 15
clone size: many
CDR3 DNA: TGTGCCAGCAAGGAGGGACAGGGGGCAGTTTCACCCCTCCACTTT
CDR3 protein: CASKEGQGAVSPLHF

J gene: TRBJ2-6
V gene: TRBV19
D gene: -
CDR3 length: 15
clone size: many
CDR3 DNA: TGTGCCAGTAGTTTCACTGGCTCTGGGGCCAACGTCCTGACTTTC
CDR3 protein: CASSFTGSGANVLTF

J gene: TRBJ1-5
V gene: TRBV6-1
D gene: -
CDR3 length: 15
clone size: many
CDR3 DNA: TGTGCCAGCAGACCTCGTCGCGAGGGCAATCAGCCCCAGCATTTT
CDR3 protein: CASRPRREGNQPQHF

J gene: TRBJ2-7
V gene: TRBV6-5
D gene: -
CDR3 length: 14
clone size: -
CDR3 DNA: TGTGCCAGCAGTTACGGGAACAGGGTGAACGAGCAGTACTTC
CDR3 protein: CASSYGNRVNEQYF